This T cell receptor (beta chain) emerged from a study of blood T cell repertoires in COVID-19. Study-wide context: Samples came from the United States, Italy and Spain, spanning acute and convalescent COVID-19. T cells, B-cell-depleted T cells, or PBMCs provided the cDNA or gDNA that served as material.

In the study's own analysis: Reference gene primer amplification gave estimated nucleated cell counts. Libraries were prepared by immunoSEQ multiplex PCR; TCRdb keeps only in-frame clonotypes and omits some of them. Clonal size and the V and J genes are those of that table, whereas D and trimming came from the DNA. The sample shows about 35,000 clones, about nine tenths of them seen only once. This CDR3 is 13 amino acids long. Trimming stripped 2 bases from V and 7 bases from J, with 11 bases between. The specimen sequenced was peripheral blood. The receptor was derived from a man aged 80 or over with active COVID-19. The J gene is TRBJ1-2, the V gene TRBV12-3 or TRBV12-4; no clear D. The CDR3, as DNA: TGTGCCAGCAGTTTAACGGCGGTTTTTGGCTACACCTTC. Its protein is CASSLTAVFGYTF.